This T cell receptor (beta chain) was identified during a study of T-cell memory formation after mild COVID-19. TCRdb redid the calling of the 5' RACE reads with MiXCR, one entry per CDR3 protein. The sample consists of 580,000 or so distinct CDR3 sequences, approximately 15% of them appearing once. J was trimmed by 2 bases and V by 4 bases; bases with no gene match: 15. The CDR3 loop spans 20 amino acids. Looked up from germline, CDR1 is LNHDA and CDR2 is SQIVND (reference sequence). Concerning this clonotype itself: The antigen remains undetermined.

Whole-study findings and limits: For contracting clones, CD4+ ones sat mainly in CM and EM, CD8+ in EMRA. Day 15 to 85 contracting clones showed balanced CD4/CD8; later expanders leaned CD4+.

Sequencing was performed on PBMCs or a T cell subset sorted from them (not recorded which). This receptor was identified in an adult woman who had mild COVID-19 (a few samples of this study predate the infection). Cell type and time point are not known. This chain uses TRBV19 with TRBJ2-1, with TRBD2 identical over 12 bases. DNA for the CDR3: TGTGCCAGTAGTAAGGGGAAGACTAGCGGGGGAAGAGGAACCTACAATGAGCAGTTCTTC. This gives the protein CASSKGKTSGGRGTYNEQFF.